Sequencing of this T cell receptor (beta chain) was carried out in a study of blood T cell repertoires in COVID-19. Across the whole study: Both acute and convalescent COVID-19 samples were obtained from the United States, Italy and Spain. T cells, B-cell-depleted T cells, or PBMCs provided the cDNA or gDNA that served as material.

V shed 7 bases and J shed 5 bases, with 18 bases lying between them. Germline-derived CDR1 and CDR2 are SGHRS and YFSETQ. CDR3 length: 14 residues. Assay: immunoSEQ multiplex PCR; the TCRdb copy retains only in-frame clones and omits some. The sample lists about 210,000 clones, about 86% seen once, with more than 8.5% in the top ten. Recruitment covered about 25 US areas and drew participants whose ages spanned roughly 18 to 95 years. What was sequenced was PBMCs or T cells enriched from blood (not recorded which). The TCR sequence derives from a woman between 45 and 65 years old with acute COVID-19. V gene TRBV5-1 combines with J gene TRBJ2-5; D is perhaps TRBD2 (5 bases). The DNA for the CDR3 is TGCGCCAGCGGAACAAGCGGTACGGGCGAGACCCAGTACTTC. It yields the protein CASGTSGTGETQYF.